A single sample is the source of the 20 T cell receptor beta chains below, sequenced in a study of shared clonotypes between healthy human individuals. TCRdb keeps only in-frame clones here, not all; method: immunoSEQ multiplex PCR. Of about 1.1 million clones listed, about 80% were seen once; the top ten hold 0.52%. Specimen: memory CD4+ T cells from PBMCs. Subset indicated: CD45RA-negative fraction. The origin of the receptors is a man aged 18 to 29 in good health. Some clones in this sample may be carry-over from other donors' samples.

This chain links TRBV30 with TRBJ1-3; 10 nucleotides match TRBD1. Per the germline V gene, CDR1 is GTSNPN and CDR2 is SVGIG (reference sequence). There are 15 residues in the CDR3. Unmatched junction bases numbered 7, after V lost 5 bases and J lost 3 bases. As DNA, the CDR3 is TGTGCCTGGGGGGGACAGGGGTCGGTTGGAAACACCATATATTTT. Its protein is CAWGGQGSVGNTIYF.

The chain couples TRBV30 to TRBJ1-5; D gene uncertain. This CDR3 has 19 amino acids. Per the germline V gene, CDR1 is GTSNPN and CDR2 is SVGIG (reference sequence). Trimming removed 2 bases from V and 1 base from J, with 24 bases in between. The CDR3 spells CAWSSKPSSGVGSNQPQHF. The CDR3 DNA reads TGTGCCTGGAGTTCTAAACCCTCTTCAGGAGTGGGGAGCAATCAGCCCCAGCATTTT.

Concerning this clone: The identical CDR3 is also encoded by other nucleotide sequences in the sample. This chain links TRBV15 with TRBJ1-1; the D is unclear. V lost 0 bases and J lost 1, with 3 bases in between. This CDR3 contains 13 residues. The germline CDR1 and CDR2 sequences are LNHNV and YYDKDF (reference sequence). The CDR3 reads CATSRDPNTEAFF. The DNA of the CDR3 is TGTGCCACCAGCAGAGACCCGAACACTGAAGCTTTCTTT.

The chain couples TRBV2 to TRBJ1-1, with 8 bases matching TRBD1. The germline CDR1 and CDR2 sequences are SNHLY and FYNNEI. This CDR3 has 14 amino acids. The V gene end was trimmed by 4 bases and the J gene end by 6 bases; junction bases not matched to a gene: 7. DNA of the CDR3: TGTGCCAGCAGTGCGCAGGGGGCCAATGCTGAAGCTTTCTTT. As protein: CASSAQGANAEAFF.

The genes are TRBV18 and TRBJ1-4; no clear D. CDR1 is KGHSH, CDR2 LQKENI, per germline. The CDR3 is made up of 13 amino acids. Trimming stripped 2 bases from V and 4 bases from J, with 5 bases between. This chain's CDR3 is CASSPGLNEKLFF. The CDR3 DNA reads TGTGCCAGCTCACCAGGGCTTAATGAAAAACTGTTTTTT.

The rearrangement joins TRBV19 to TRBJ1-1, with TRBD1 as a possible D gene (6 bases). CDR3 size: 14 residues. The V and J ends lost 7 bases and 5 bases respectively, with 17 bases between them. Germline lookup yields CDR1 LNHDA and CDR2 SQIVND (reference sequence). CDR3 sequence: CASTQLGRGTEAFF. For the CDR3, the DNA is TGTGCCAGTACCCAACTGGGAAGGGGGACTGAAGCTTTCTTT.

This clone showed up just a few times. The V and J genes are TRBV9 and TRBJ1-3; no definite D call. Germline CDR1 is SGDLS and CDR2 is YYNGEE. V was shortened by 3 bases and J by 0 bases, with 7 bases between the two germline ends. The CDR3 is 14 amino acids. The DNA for the CDR3 is TGTGCCAGCAGCGACACTGTCTCTGGAAACACCATATATTTT. Translated, it gives CASSDTVSGNTIYF.

About this clone: This sample also contains other DNA sequences that code for the same CDR3. The CDR3 sequence is CAWGVYNEQFF. Written as DNA, the CDR3 is TGTGCCTGGGGCGTTTACAATGAGCAGTTCTTC. This chain joins TRBV30 and TRBJ2-1; D uncertain. Germline values: CDR1 GTSNPN, CDR2 SVGIG (reference sequence). Trimming left V 5 bases short and J 4 bases short, with 6 bases between. The CDR3 extends over 11 amino acids.

This clone was detected only once. V usage is TRBV28 and J usage is TRBJ2-5, with TRBD2 matching over 7 bases. The CDR3 contains 14 residues. CDR1 and CDR2 from the germline V gene are MDHEN and SYDVKM. Losses at the gene ends were 5 bases for V and 2 bases for J; bases not matched to a gene: 5. CDR3 residues: CASSLFGGQETQYF. CDR3 nucleotide sequence: TGTGCCAGCAGTCTCTTCGGGGGGCAAGAGACCCAGTACTTC.

Note on this clone: The same CDR3 arises from other DNA sequences in this sample as well. J is TRBJ2-3 and V is TRBV20-1, with a possible D match to TRBD2 (6 bases). The CDR3 totals 11 residues. Trimming cost V 5 bases and J 4 bases, with 7 bases left between them. CDR1 and CDR2 (germline): DFQATT, SNEGSKA (reference sequence). This chain's CDR3 is CSARGSDTQYF. CDR3 DNA: TGCAGTGCTCGGGGGTCAGATACGCAGTATTTT.

The chain links TRBV5-1 to TRBJ1-5; weak D call: TRBD1 (6 bases). CDR3 size: 13 residues. Trimming cost V 5 bases and J 5 bases, with 11 bases left between them. Germline CDR1 reads SGHRS; CDR2 reads YFSETQ. The CDR3 DNA follows: TGCGCCAGCAGGGTGGACAGAGATCAGCCCCAGCATTTT. Its protein product is CASRVDRDQPQHF.

The chain uses TRBV5-1 and TRBJ2-2; 8 bases fit TRBD2. Looked up from germline, CDR1 is SGHRS and CDR2 is YFSETQ. Trimming took 2 bases from V and 4 from J; bases not matched to a gene: 7. There are 16 residues in the CDR3. The CDR3 nucleotides are TGCGCCAGCAGCTTTGGGACTAGTAGGTCCACCGGGGAGCTGTTTTTT. Protein product: CASSFGTSRSTGELFF.

The rearrangement joins TRBV27 to TRBJ2-5, with 14 nucleotides matching TRBD2. After removal of 7 bases from V and 4 bases from J, the junction contained 11 bases not matched to a gene. The CDR3 is 17 residues long. Germline loops: CDR1 MNHEY, CDR2 SMNVEV (reference sequence). In DNA form, the CDR3 reads TGTGCCAGCAAAGGGGGACTAGCGGGAGTGCGGTCAGAGACCCAGTACTTC. As protein: CASKGGLAGVRSETQYF.

Only one count was recorded for this clone. This CDR3 reads CASSGPGGAKTQYF. CDR3 nucleotide sequence: TGTGCCAGCAGCGGCCCCGGGGGCGCGAAGACCCAGTACTTC. The genes are TRBV9 and TRBJ2-5; D tentatively reads TRBD1 or TRBD2 (6 bases each). The CDR3 runs to 14 residues. Germline V gives CDR1 SGDLS, CDR2 YYNGEE. Trimming cost V 3 bases and J 6 bases, with 15 bases left between them.

The rearrangement joins TRBV4-2 to TRBJ2-2, with TRBD1 identical over 8 bases. The CDR3 length is 16 residues. Germline CDR1 is LGHNA and CDR2 is YNFKEQ. Losses at the gene ends were 1 base for V and 4 bases for J; bases not matched to a gene: 5. The CDR3 region has the DNA TGTGCCAGCAGCCAAGCGGACAGGGTTGGCACCGGGGAGCTGTTTTTT. Translating gives CASSQADRVGTGELFF.

CDR3 nucleotide sequence: TGTGCCAGCAGCTTAGGGCGGACAGGCTACGAGCAGTACTTC. Translated: CASSLGRTGYEQYF. The chain uses TRBV7-6 and TRBJ2-7; TRBD1 matches at 7 bases. Unmatched junction bases numbered 3, after V lost 1 base and J lost 3 bases. CDR1 is SGHVS, CDR2 FNYEAQ, per germline. The CDR3 spans 14 residues.

This clone was seen repeatedly, ten times or more. The chain uses TRBV2 and TRBJ1-1; D gene unclear. The CDR3 runs 10 residues. The germline CDR1 and CDR2 sequences are SNHLY and FYNNEI. V was trimmed by 7 bases and J by 7 bases, leaving 7 bases between them. The CDR3 loop reads CASTAVEAFF. DNA of the CDR3: TGTGCCAGCACAGCTGTTGAAGCTTTCTTT.

The chain couples TRBV11-2 to TRBJ2-7; no clear D gene. V lost 5 bases and J lost 1, with 18 bases in between. This CDR3 region has 16 residues. Germline V lookup: CDR1 SGHAT, CDR2 FQNNGV. The CDR3 bases are TGTGCCAGCAGCCGCTTGATCCAGTCTCAGTCCTACGAGCAGTACTTC. Its translation: CASSRLIQSQSYEQYF. Full variable domain (missing parts from reference TRBV11-2 and TRBJ2-7): EAGVAQSPRYKIIEKRQSVAFWCNPISGHATLYWYQQILGQGPKLLIQFQNNGVVDDSQLPKDRFSAERLKGVDSTLKIQPAKLEDSAVYLCASSRLIQSQSYEQYFGPGTRLTVT.

The chain joins TRBV28 to TRBJ2-7; TRBD1 aligns across 11 bases. With V trimmed by 6 bases and J by 1 base, 5 bases remained unmatched. This CDR3 comprises 15 residues. The germline V gene encodes CDR1 MDHEN and CDR2 SYDVKM. The CDR3 spells CASSPGTGGSYEQYF. CDR3 coding DNA: TGTGCCAGCAGCCCCGGGACAGGGGGGTCCTACGAGCAGTACTTC.

The rearrangement uses TRBV30 and TRBJ2-7; D is uncertain. The germline gives CDR1 GTSNPN, CDR2 SVGIG (reference sequence). Trimming removed 0 bases at V and 6 bases at J, with 12 bases between. The CDR3 extends over 13 amino acids. The CDR3 nucleotides are TGTGCCTGGAGTGTCATAAGGCGAGGCGAGCAGTACTTC. Protein sequence: CAWSVIRRGEQYF. The entire variable domain, with the rest obtained from reference TRBV30 and TRBJ2-7, is as follows: SQTIHQWPATLVQPVGSPLSLECTVEGTSNPNLYWYRQAAGRGLQLLFYSVGIGQISSEVPQNLSASRPQDRQFILSSKKLLLSDSGFYLCAWSVIRRGEQYFGPGTRLTVT.